This note documents a single TCR beta chain sequence. This specimen comes from a study of blood T cell repertoires in COVID-19. Study-level background: The United States, Italy and Spain provided the acute and convalescent COVID-19 samples.

In the authors' methods: Researchers report that nucleated cell counts were estimated from reference gene primer amplification. Generated by immunoSEQ multiplex PCR, the TCRdb table keeps only in-frame clones and is missing some. V and J calls and clone size are as listed in that table; D and trimming were resolved from the DNA. The data hold approximately 19,000 clones, with around 80% observed a single time. Germline lookup yields CDR1 SGDLS and CDR2 YYNGEE. J lost 3 bases, V lost 4 bases, and 8 bases had no gene match. The CDR3 covers 16 residues. This TCR was sampled from a man in his 60s with acute or convalescent COVID-19. This chain connects TRBV9 to TRBJ2-2, with 8 bases that match TRBD1. The sequenced sample consisted of peripheral blood. DNA of the CDR3: TGTGCCAGCAGCCCTCAGGGGACAGGCTACACCGGGGAGCTGTTTTTT. Translated, it gives CASSPQGTGYTGELFF.